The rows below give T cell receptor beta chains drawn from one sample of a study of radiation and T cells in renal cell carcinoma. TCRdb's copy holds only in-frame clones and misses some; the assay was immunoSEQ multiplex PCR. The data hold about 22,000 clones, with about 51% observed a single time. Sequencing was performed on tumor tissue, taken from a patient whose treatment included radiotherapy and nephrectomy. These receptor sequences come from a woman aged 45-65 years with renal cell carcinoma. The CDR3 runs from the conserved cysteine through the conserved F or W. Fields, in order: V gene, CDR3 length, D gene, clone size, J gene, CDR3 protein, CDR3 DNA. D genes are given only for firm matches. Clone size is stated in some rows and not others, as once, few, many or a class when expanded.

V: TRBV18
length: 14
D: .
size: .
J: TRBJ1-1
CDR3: CASSPLGEDTEAFF
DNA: TGTGCCAGCTCACCGCTAGGGGAGGACACTGAAGCTTTCTTT

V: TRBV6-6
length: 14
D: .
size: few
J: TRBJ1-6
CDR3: CASSPGGNNSPLHF
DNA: TGTGCCAGCAGCCCCGGGGGAAATAATTCACCCCTCCACTTT

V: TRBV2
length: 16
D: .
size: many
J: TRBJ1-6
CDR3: CATRGGTSSYNSPLHF
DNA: TGTGCCACCAGGGGAGGGACCAGCTCCTATAATTCACCCCTCCACTTT

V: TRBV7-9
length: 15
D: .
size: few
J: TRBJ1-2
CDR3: CASSFTSARPLGYTF
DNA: TGTGCCAGCAGCTTCACGAGCGCAAGACCCTTGGGCTACACCTTC

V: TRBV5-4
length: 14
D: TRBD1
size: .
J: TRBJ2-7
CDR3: CASSKTGRDYEQYF
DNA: TGTGCCAGCAGCAAGACAGGGAGAGACTACGAGCAGTACTTC

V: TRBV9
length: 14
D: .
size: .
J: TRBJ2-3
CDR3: CASSASLGGDTQYF
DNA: TGTGCCAGCAGCGCGAGTCTGGGAGGAGATACGCAGTATTTT

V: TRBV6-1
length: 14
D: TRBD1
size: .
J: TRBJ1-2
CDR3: CASSHGQAPYGYTF
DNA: TGTGCCAGCAGTCACGGACAGGCCCCCTATGGCTACACCTTC

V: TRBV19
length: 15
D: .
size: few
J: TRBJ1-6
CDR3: CASNDSYSYNSPLHF
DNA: TGTGCCAGTAACGACAGTTACTCCTATAATTCACCCCTCCACTTT

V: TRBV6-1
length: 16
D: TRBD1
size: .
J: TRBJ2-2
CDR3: CASSERTGGFSGELFF
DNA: TGTGCCAGCAGTGAAAGGACAGGGGGCTTTTCCGGGGAGCTGTTTTTT

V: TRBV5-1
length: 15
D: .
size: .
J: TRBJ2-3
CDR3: CASSLPDSFTDTQYF
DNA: TGCGCCAGCAGCCTACCGGACTCTTTCACAGATACGCAGTATTTT

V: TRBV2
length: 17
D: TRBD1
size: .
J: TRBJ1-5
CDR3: CASSGQGFKQFNQPQHF
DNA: TGTGCCAGCAGTGGACAGGGTTTCAAACAATTCAATCAGCCCCAGCATTTT

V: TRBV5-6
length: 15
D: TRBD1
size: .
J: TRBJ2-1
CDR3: CASSSLSTGNNEQFF
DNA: TGTGCCAGCAGCTCTCTGTCGACAGGGAACAATGAGCAGTTCTTC

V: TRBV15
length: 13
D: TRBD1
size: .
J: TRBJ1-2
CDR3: CATTGGQNYGYTF
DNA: TGTGCCACCACCGGGGGACAGAACTATGGCTACACCTTC

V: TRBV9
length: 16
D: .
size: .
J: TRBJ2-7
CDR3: CASSVGRGGDNYEQYF
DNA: TGTGCCAGCAGCGTAGGGCGGGGAGGGGACAACTACGAGCAGTACTTC

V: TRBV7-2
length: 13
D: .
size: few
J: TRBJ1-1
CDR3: CASSLGLGRQAFF
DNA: TGTGCCAGCAGCTTAGGGCTCGGGCGACAAGCTTTCTTT

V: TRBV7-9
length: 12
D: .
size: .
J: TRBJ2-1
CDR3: CASSLGNNEQFF
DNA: TGTGCCAGCAGCTTAGGAAACAATGAGCAGTTCTTC

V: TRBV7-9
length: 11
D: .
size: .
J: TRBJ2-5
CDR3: CASSPGETQYF
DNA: TGTGCCAGCAGTCCAGGGGAGACCCAGTACTTC

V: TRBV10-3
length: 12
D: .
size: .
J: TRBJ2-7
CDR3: CAIGLELYEQYF
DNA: TGTGCCATTGGACTGGAACTATACGAGCAGTACTTC

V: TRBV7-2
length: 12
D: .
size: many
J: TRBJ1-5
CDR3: CASSLGHQPQHF
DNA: TGTGCCAGCAGCTTGGGCCATCAGCCCCAGCATTTT

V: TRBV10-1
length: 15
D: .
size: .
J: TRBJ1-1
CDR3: CASSESAGGDTEAFF
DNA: TGCGCCAGCAGTGAGTCCGCCGGTGGGGACACTGAAGCTTTCTTT

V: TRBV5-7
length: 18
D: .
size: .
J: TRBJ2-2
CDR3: CASSFNLGKWHHTGELFF
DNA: TGTGCCAGCAGCTTCAACCTAGGGAAGTGGCATCACACCGGGGAGCTGTTTTTT

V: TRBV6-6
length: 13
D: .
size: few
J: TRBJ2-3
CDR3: CASSYSSGDTQYF
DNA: TGTGCCAGCAGTTACTCCTCCGGAGATACGCAGTATTTT

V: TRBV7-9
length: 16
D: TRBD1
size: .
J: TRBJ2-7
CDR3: CASSLNIGTGGDEQYF
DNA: TGTGCCAGCAGCTTAAATATTGGGACAGGGGGCGACGAGCAGTACTTC

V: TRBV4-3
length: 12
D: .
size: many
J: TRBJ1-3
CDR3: CATGSLGNTIYF
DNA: TGCGCCACCGGGTCCCTCGGAAACACCATATATTTT

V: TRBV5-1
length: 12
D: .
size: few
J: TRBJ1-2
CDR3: CASSLEGLGYTF
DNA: TGCGCCAGCAGCTTGGAGGGCCTTGGCTACACCTTC

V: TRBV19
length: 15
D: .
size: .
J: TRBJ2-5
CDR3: CASSIKGLARETQYF
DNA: TGTGCCAGTAGTATAAAAGGGCTAGCGAGGGAGACCCAGTACTTC

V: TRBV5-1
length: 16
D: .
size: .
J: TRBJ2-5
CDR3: CASSRGEDSGDETQYF
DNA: TGCGCCAGCAGCCGAGGGGAGGACTCGGGCGACGAGACCCAGTACTTC

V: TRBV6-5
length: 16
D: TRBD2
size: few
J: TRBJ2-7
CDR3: CASSLGGLAGSYEQYF
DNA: TGTGCCAGCAGTTTGGGGGGACTAGCGGGGTCCTACGAGCAGTACTTC

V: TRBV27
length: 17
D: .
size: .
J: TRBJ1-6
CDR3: CASSPTDSVSYNSPLHF
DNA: TGTGCCAGCAGTCCCACCGACTCAGTCAGCTATAATTCACCCCTCCACTTT

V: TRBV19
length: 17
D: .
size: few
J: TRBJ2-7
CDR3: CASSAITGTLSPYEQYF
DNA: TGTGCCAGTAGTGCAATTACCGGGACGCTTAGCCCCTACGAGCAGTACTTC

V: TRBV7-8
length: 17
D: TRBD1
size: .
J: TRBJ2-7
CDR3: CASSATRTGKSSYEQYF
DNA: TGTGCCAGCAGCGCTACCCGGACAGGGAAGAGCTCCTACGAGCAGTACTTC

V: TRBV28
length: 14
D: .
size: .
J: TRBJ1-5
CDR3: CASSTRETSEPQHF
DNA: TGTGCCAGCAGCACCCGGGAAACTTCAGAGCCCCAGCATTTT

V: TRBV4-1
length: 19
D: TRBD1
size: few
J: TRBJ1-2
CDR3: CASSQDSHSRGRLWNGYTF
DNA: TGCGCCAGCAGCCAAGACTCCCACTCCAGGGGGCGCTTATGGAATGGCTACACCTTC

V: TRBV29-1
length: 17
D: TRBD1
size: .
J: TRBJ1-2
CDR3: CSVFYSGQGGLDYGYTF
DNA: TGCAGCGTATTTTATTCGGGACAGGGAGGTTTAGACTATGGCTACACCTTC

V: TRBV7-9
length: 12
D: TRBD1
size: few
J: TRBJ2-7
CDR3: CASSRGTGAEYF
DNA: TGTGCCAGCAGCCGGGGAACAGGGGCGGAGTACTTC

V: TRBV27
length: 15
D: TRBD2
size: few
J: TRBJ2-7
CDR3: CASSSLAGGTYEQYF
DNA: TGTGCCAGCAGTTCTCTAGCGGGGGGTACCTACGAGCAGTACTTC

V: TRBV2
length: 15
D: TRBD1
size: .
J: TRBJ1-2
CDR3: CASRPTGFVNYGYTF
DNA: TGTGCCAGCAGACCGACAGGGTTTGTGAACTATGGCTACACCTTC

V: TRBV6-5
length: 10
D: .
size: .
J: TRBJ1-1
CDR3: CASSVREAFF
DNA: TGTGCCAGCAGTGTCCGTGAAGCTTTCTTT

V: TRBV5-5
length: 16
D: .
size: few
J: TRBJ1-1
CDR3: CASSQGRLKWGTEAFF
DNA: TGTGCCAGCAGCCAGGGGAGACTGAAATGGGGCACTGAAGCTTTCTTT

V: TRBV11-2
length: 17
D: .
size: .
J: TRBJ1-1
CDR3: CASSLVGGQQQNTEAFF
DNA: TGTGCCAGCAGCTTGGTCGGGGGACAACAACAGAACACTGAAGCTTTCTTT

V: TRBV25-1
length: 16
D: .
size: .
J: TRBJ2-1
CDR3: CASSEYRRGMSDEQFF
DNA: TGTGCCAGCAGTGAATATAGGCGGGGTATGAGCGATGAGCAGTTCTTC

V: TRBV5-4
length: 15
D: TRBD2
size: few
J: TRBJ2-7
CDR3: CASSSSAGGLDEQYF
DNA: TGTGCCAGCAGCTCCTCAGCGGGGGGGCTGGACGAGCAGTACTTC

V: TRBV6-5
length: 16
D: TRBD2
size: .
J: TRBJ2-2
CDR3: CASSYLFSGSSGELFF
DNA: TGTGCCAGCAGTTACCTGTTTAGCGGGTCCTCCGGGGAGCTGTTTTTT